This T cell receptor beta chain was observed in a study of beta chain features in type 1 diabetes. Germline values: CDR1 LNHDA, CDR2 SQIVND (reference sequence). The CDR3 has 13 residues. V lost 8 bases to trimming and J lost 3 bases, with 14 bases between them. Isolated RNA was reverse transcribed in full, so expressed TCRB transcripts were sequenced. Clones were sequenced by immunoSEQ multiplex PCR, and TCRdb holds only the in-frame ones, with some missing. Here the sample spans a few hundred thousand clones, about 30% being singletons. A note on this clone: Its antigen is still unknown.

Study-wide points: Moderate but significant shortening of TCRB CDR3s was recorded in all four CD4+ subsets from Type 1 diabetes patients.

Sequencing was carried out using central memory CD4+ T cells from blood. This sequence was found in a young man in good health. The chain is built from TRBV19 and TRBJ2-7, with D possibly being TRBD1 or TRBD2 (5 bases each). CDR3 nucleotides: TGTGCCAGTGGAGTCGGGACCCGCTACGAGCAGTACTTC. Its protein product is CASGVGTRYEQYF.